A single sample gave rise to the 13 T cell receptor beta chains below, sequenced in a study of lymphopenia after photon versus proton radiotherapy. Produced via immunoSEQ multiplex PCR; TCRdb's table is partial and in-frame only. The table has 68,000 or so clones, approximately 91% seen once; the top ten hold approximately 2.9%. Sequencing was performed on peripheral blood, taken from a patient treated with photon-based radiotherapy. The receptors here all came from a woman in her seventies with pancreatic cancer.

CDR3 bases: TGTGCCAGCAGCGGCCGGGACAGGGTTAATGAAAAACTGTTTTTT. It yields the protein CASSGRDRVNEKLFF. The chain uses TRBV7-9 and TRBJ1-4; 9 nucleotides align to TRBD1. Germline values: CDR1 SEHNR, CDR2 FQNEAQ (reference sequence). V gave up 5 bases and J gave up 4 bases; unmatched junction bases: 5. This CDR3 is 15 amino acids long.

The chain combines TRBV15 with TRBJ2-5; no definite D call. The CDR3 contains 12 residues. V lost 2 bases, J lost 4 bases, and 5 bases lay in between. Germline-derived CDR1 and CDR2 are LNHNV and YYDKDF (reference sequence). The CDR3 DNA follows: TGTGCCACCAGCAGAAGTACAGAGACCCAGTACTTC. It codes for CATSRSTETQYF.

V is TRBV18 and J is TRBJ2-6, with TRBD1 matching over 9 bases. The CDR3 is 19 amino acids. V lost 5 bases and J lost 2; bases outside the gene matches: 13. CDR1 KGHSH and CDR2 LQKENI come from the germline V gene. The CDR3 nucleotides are TGTGCCAGCTCAACGCGGACAGGGGAAGGGATAGCTGGGGCCAACGTCCTGACTTTC. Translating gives CASSTRTGEGIAGANVLTF.

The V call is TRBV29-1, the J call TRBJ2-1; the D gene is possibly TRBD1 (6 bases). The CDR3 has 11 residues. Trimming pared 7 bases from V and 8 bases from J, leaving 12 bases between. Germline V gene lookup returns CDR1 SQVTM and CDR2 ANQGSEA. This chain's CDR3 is CSGGQSDEQFF. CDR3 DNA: TGCAGCGGCGGACAGTCGGATGAGCAGTTCTTC.

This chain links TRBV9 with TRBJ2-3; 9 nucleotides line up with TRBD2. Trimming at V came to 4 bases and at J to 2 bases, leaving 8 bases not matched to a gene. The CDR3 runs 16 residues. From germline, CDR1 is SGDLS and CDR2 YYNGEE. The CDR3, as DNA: TGTGCCAGCAGCCCAGACATAGCGGGAGACACAGATACGCAGTATTTT. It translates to CASSPDIAGDTDTQYF.

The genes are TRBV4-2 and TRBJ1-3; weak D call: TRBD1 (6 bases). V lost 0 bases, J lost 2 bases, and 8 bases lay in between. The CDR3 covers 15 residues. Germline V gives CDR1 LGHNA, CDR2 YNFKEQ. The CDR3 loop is CASSQEDSTGNTIYF. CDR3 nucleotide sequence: TGTGCCAGCAGCCAAGAGGACAGTACTGGAAACACCATATATTTT.

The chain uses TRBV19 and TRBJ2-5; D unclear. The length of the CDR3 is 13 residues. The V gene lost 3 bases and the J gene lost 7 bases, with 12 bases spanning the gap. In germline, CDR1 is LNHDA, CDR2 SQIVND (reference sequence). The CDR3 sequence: CASSMLQTGTQYF. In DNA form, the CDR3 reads TGTGCCAGTAGTATGTTACAAACTGGGACCCAGTACTTC. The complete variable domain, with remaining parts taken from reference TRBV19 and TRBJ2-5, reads DGGITQSPKYLFRKEGQNVTLSCEQNLNHDAMYWYRQDPGQGLRLIYYSQIVNDFQKGDIAEGYSVSREKKESFPLTVTSAQKNPTAFYLCASSMLQTGTQYFGPGTRLLVL.

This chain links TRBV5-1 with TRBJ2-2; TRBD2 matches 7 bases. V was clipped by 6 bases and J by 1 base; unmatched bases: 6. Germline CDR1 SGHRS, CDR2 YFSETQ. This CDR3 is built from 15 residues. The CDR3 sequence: CASTHTSENTGELFF. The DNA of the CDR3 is TGCGCCAGCACCCATACTAGCGAGAACACCGGGGAGCTGTTTTTT.

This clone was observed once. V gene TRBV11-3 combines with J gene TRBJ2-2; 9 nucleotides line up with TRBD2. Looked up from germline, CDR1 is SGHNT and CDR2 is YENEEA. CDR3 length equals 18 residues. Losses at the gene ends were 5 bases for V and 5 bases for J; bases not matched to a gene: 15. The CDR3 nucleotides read TGTGCCAGCAGCCCAGGGGCGGGTAGCGGGAGTAATACCGGGGAGCTGTTTTTT. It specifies CASSPGAGSGSNTGELFF.

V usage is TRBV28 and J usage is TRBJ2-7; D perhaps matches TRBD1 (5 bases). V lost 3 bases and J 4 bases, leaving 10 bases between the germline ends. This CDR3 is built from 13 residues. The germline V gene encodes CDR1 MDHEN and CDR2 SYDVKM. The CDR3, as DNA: TGTGCCAGCAGTTTGGTGACAGTTTACGAGCAGTACTTC. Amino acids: CASSLVTVYEQYF.

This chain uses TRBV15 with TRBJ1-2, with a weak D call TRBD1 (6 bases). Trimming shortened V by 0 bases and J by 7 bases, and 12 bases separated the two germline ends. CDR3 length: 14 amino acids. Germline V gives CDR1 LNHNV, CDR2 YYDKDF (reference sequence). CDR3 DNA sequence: TGTGCCACCAGCAGAGAGGGGGGGGCGGGTGGCTACACCTTC. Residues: CATSREGGAGGYTF.

The CDR3 DNA is TGCGCCAGCAGCTCAGGGGGCCCGAACACTGAAGCTTTCTTT. Protein sequence: CASSSGGPNTEAFF. This chain links TRBV5-1 with TRBJ1-1; TRBD1 agrees at 8 bases. This CDR3 is built from 14 residues. Per the germline V gene, CDR1 is SGHRS and CDR2 is YFSETQ. The ends lost 3 bases at V and 1 base at J; junction bases unmatched: 2.

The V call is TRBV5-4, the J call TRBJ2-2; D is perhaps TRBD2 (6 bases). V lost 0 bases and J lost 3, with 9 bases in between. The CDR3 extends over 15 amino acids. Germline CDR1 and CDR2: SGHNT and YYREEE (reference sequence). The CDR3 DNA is TGTGCCAGCAGCTTGGGGAGGGCCGACACCGGGGAGCTGTTTTTT. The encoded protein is CASSLGRADTGELFF.